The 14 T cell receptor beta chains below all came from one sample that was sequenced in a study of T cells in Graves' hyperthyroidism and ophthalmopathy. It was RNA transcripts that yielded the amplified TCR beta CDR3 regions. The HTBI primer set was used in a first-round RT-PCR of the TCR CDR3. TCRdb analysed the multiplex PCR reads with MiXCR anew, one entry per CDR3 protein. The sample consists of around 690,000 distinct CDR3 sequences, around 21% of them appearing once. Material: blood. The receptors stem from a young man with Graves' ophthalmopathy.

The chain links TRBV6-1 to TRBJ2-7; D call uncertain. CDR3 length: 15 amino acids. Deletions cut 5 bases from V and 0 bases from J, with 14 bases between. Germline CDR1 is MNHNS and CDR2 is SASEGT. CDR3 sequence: CASSNQPGLSYEQYF. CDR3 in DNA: TGTGCCAGCAGTAACCAACCGGGCCTCTCCTACGAGCAGTACTTC.

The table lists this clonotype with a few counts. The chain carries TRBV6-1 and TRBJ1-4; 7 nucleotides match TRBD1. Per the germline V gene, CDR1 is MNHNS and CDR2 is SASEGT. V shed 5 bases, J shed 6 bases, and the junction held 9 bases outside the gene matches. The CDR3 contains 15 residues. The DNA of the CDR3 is TGTGCCAGCAGTCCCTTGGGGACAGCATATGAAAAACTGTTTTTT. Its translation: CASSPLGTAYEKLFF.

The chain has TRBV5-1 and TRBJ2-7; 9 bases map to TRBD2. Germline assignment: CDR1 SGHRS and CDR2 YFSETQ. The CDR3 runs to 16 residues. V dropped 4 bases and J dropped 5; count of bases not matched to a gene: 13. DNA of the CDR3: TGCGCCAGCAGCCCGACACTAGCGGGCGCCTCGGACGAGCAGTACTTC. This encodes CASSPTLAGASDEQYF. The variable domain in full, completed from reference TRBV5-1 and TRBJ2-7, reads KAGVTQTPRYLIKTRGQQVTLSCSPISGHRSVSWYQQTPGQGLQFLFEYFSETQRNKGNFPGRFSGRQFSNSRSEMNVSTLELGDSALYLCASSPTLAGASDEQYFGPGTRLTVT.

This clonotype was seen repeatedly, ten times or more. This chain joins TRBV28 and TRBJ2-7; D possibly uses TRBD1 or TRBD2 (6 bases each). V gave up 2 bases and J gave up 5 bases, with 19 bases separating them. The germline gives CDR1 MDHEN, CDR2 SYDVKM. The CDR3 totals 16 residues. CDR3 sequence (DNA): TGTGCCAGCAGTTTAGCCCTCTCGGGGGCTGAGGACGAGCAGTACTTC. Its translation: CASSLALSGAEDEQYF.

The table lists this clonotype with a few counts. In DNA, the CDR3 is TGTGCCAGCAGTTTCGGAGGGCCGGGTTCCGCCGAGTCCTACGAGCAGTACTTC. This translates into CASSFGGPGSAESYEQYF. This rearrangement joins TRBV28 to TRBJ2-7; the D gene is possibly TRBD2 (6 bases). The germline gives CDR1 MDHEN, CDR2 SYDVKM. CDR3 length: 18 amino acids. Trimming left V 3 bases short and J 1 base short, with 22 bases between.

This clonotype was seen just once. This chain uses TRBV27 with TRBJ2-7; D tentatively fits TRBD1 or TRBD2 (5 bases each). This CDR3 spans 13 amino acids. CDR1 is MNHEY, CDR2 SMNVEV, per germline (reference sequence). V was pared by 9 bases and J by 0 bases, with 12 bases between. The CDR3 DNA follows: TGTGCCAGTCGGGACGGGCACTCCTACGAGCAGTACTTC. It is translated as CASRDGHSYEQYF.

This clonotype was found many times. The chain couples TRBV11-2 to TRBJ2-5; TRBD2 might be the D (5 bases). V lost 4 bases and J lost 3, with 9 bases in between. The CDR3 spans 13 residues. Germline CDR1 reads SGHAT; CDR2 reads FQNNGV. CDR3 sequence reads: CASSWTGKETQYF. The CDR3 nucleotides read TGTGCCAGCAGCTGGACGGGGAAAGAGACCCAGTACTTC. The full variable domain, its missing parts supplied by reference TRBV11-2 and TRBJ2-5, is EAGVAQSPRYKIIEKRQSVAFWCNPISGHATLYWYQQILGQGPKLLIQFQNNGVVDDSQLPKDRFSAERLKGVDSTLKIQPAKLEDSAVYLCASSWTGKETQYFGPGTRLLVL.

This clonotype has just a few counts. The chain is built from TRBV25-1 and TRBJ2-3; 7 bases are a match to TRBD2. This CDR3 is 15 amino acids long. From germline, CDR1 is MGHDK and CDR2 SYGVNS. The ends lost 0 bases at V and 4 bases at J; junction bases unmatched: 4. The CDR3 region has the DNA TGTGCCAGCAGTGAATATGGCGGGAGCGCAGATACGCAGTATTTT. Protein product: CASSEYGGSADTQYF.

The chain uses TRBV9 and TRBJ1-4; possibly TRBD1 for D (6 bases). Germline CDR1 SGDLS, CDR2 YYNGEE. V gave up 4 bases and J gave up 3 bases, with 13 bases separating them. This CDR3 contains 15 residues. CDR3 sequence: CASSIRPGANEKLFF. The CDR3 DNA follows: TGTGCCAGCAGCATCCGGCCAGGGGCTAATGAAAAACTGTTTTTT. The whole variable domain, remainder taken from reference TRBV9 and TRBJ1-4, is DSGVTQTPKHLITATGQRVTLRCSPRSGDLSVYWYQQSLDQGLQFLIQYYNGEERAKGNILERFSAQQFPDLHSELNLSSLELGDSALYFCASSIRPGANEKLFFGSGTQLSVL.

The DNA for the CDR3 is TGTGCCAGCAGCCCTCCCCGACTAGCGGGTAACTACAATGAGCAGTTCTTC. This sequence encodes CASSPPRLAGNYNEQFF. The V gene is TRBV28, the J gene TRBJ2-1; 10 nucleotides match TRBD2. Germline CDR1 is MDHEN and CDR2 is SYDVKM. The CDR3 is 17 residues long. V gave up 6 bases and J gave up 3 bases; unmatched junction bases: 11.

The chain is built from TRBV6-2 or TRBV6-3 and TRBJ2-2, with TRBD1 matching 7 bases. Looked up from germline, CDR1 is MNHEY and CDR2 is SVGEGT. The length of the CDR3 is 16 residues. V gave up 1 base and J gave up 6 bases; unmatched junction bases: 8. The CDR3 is CASSYYRGRNPGELFF. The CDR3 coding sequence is TGTGCCAGCAGTTACTACAGGGGAAGGAATCCCGGGGAGCTGTTTTTT.

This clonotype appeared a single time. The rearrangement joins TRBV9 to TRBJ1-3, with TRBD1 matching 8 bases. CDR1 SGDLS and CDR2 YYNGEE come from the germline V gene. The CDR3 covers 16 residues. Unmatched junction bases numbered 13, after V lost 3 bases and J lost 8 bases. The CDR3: CASSGATGGPLHTIYF. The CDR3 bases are TGTGCCAGCAGCGGAGCCACAGGGGGGCCTCTCCACACCATATATTTT.

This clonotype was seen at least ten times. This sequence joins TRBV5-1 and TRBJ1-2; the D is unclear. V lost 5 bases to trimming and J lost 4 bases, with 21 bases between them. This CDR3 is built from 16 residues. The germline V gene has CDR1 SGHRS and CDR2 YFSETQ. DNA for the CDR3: TGCGCCAGCAGTTCTCTTTCGCCTGTCCCACTCTATGGCTACACCTTC. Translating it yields CASSSLSPVPLYGYTF.

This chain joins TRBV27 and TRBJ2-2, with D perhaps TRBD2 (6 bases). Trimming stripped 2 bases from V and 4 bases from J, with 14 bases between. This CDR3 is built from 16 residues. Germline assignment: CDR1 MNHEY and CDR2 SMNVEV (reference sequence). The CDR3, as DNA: TGTGCCAGCAGTTTAAATGGGGGGTTACCCACCGGGGAGCTGTTTTTT. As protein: CASSLNGGLPTGELFF.